Presented here are 23 T cell receptor beta chains from one specimen sequenced in a study of blood T cells in healthy people across ages. Next came a second PCR, run for roughly 6 to 11 cycles, which used a sample-barcoded 5' primer along with a J-beta primer mix. TCRdb re-called the 5' RACE reads with MiXCR, one entry per CDR3 protein. Among about 900,000 distinct CDR3 sequences listed, about 62% were seen once. Sequenced material: blood. These receptors were taken from a man aged 25 to 40 in good health.

This chain links TRBV20-1 with TRBJ2-1, with 16 bases matching TRBD2. The CDR3 consists of 16 residues. CDR1 and CDR2 (germline): DFQATT, SNEGSKA (reference sequence). V was pared by 3 bases and J by 5 bases, with 4 bases of the junction left unmatched. CDR3 in amino acids: CSASGTSGGAHNEQFF. DNA for the CDR3: TGCAGTGCTAGTGGGACTAGCGGGGGGGCCCACAATGAGCAGTTCTTC.

The V gene is TRBV3-1, the J gene TRBJ2-7; TRBD1 is a possible D gene (6 bases). Between the trimmed V and J ends, which lost 0 bases and 10 bases, there was a span of 13 bases. The CDR3 has 13 amino acids. The germline CDR1 and CDR2 sequences are LGHDT and YNNKEL (reference sequence). The CDR3 nucleotides are TGTGCCAGCAGCCAAGACTTCAGGGGCACCCAGTACTTC. Its translation: CASSQDFRGTQYF.

This clonotype was picked up a small number of times. V is TRBV7-3 and J is TRBJ2-5, with 7 bases lining up with TRBD2. The V and J ends lost 5 bases and 2 bases, in that order; junction bases with no gene match: 8. Germline CDR1 is SGHTA and CDR2 is FQGTGA. The CDR3 has 15 residues. CDR3 in DNA: TGTGCCAGCAGCGCCGGTGGGGGGGGTCAAGAGACCCAGTACTTC. Translation gives CASSAGGGGQETQYF. The entire variable domain, with the rest obtained from reference TRBV7-3 and TRBJ2-5, is as follows: GAGVSQTPSNKVTEKGKYVELRCDPISGHTALYWYRQSLGQGPEFLIYFQGTGAADDSGLPNDRFFAVRPEGSVSTLKIQRTERGDSAVYLCASSAGGGGQETQYFGPGTRLLVL.

The J gene is TRBJ2-1, the V gene TRBV7-2, with TRBD2 matching over 7 bases. J lost 0 bases, V lost 5 bases, and 7 bases had no gene match. The CDR3 sequence is 16 residues long. The germline V gene encodes CDR1 SGHTA and CDR2 FQGNSA. As DNA, the CDR3 is TGTGCCAGCAGCCTTAGCGGGCCGAGCTCCTACAATGAGCAGTTCTTC. Protein product: CASSLSGPSSYNEQFF.

The chain joins TRBV7-3 to TRBJ1-1, with a possible D match to TRBD1 (5 bases). The germline gives CDR1 SGHTA, CDR2 FQGTGA. CDR3 length: 15 amino acids. The ends were cut back, 0 bases at V and 5 bases at J, with 13 bases in the middle. The CDR3 protein is CASSLTEGEKTEAFF. The CDR3, as DNA: TGTGCCAGCAGCTTAACGGAAGGGGAGAAAACTGAAGCTTTCTTT.

Concerning this clonotype: At one of its ends the junction is not consistent with the germline gene, which may arise from a read error. The chain employs TRBV7-2 and TRBJ2-7; D is tentatively TRBD1 or TRBD2 (6 bases each). This CDR3 has 14 amino acids. The germline gives CDR1 SGHTA, CDR2 FQGNSA. CDR3 amino acids: CASGLAEGGYEQYF. CDR3 sequence (DNA): TGTGCCAGCGGCTTAGCGGAAGGGGGCTACGAGCAGTACTTC.

The chain combines TRBV7-9 with TRBJ1-1, with D possibly matching TRBD1 (5 bases). CDR3 length: 16 amino acids. The germline V gene has CDR1 SEHNR and CDR2 FQNEAQ (reference sequence). The V and J ends lost 5 bases and 0 bases respectively, with 16 bases between them. The CDR3 sequence: CASSLGGQGLNTEAFF. The CDR3 nucleotides read TGTGCCAGCAGCCTCGGTGGGCAGGGCCTGAACACTGAAGCTTTCTTT.

This sequence joins TRBV28 and TRBJ2-7; 7 bases match TRBD1. V dropped 5 bases and J dropped 6; count of bases not matched to a gene: 10. The CDR3 spans 14 residues. Germline V gives CDR1 MDHEN, CDR2 SYDVKM. The CDR3 DNA reads as TGTGCCAGCAGTAACGACAGGGAAATGGTCGAGCAGTACTTC. It translates to CASSNDREMVEQYF.

The rearrangement joins TRBV6-6 to TRBJ1-2; D is perhaps TRBD1 (5 bases). V lost 2 bases, J lost 3 bases, and 10 bases lay in between. The germline gives CDR1 MNHNY, CDR2 SVGAGI (reference sequence). The CDR3 consists of 14 residues. The chain's CDR3 is CASSYNGAHYGYTF. The CDR3, as DNA: TGTGCCAGCAGTTACAACGGGGCGCACTATGGCTACACCTTC.

This clonotype showed up just a few times. The chain's CDR3 is CSVGTESTYNEQFF. As DNA, the CDR3 is TGCAGCGTTGGCACAGAATCGACCTACAATGAGCAGTTCTTC. The chain uses TRBV29-1 and TRBJ2-1, with D unresolved. Per germline, CDR1 SQVTM and CDR2 ANQGSEA. The CDR3 spans 14 residues. Between the trimmed V and J ends, which lost 4 bases and 2 bases, there was a span of 12 bases.

The chain couples TRBV7-9 to TRBJ2-6; 8 nucleotides align to TRBD2. V dropped 4 bases and J dropped 0; count of bases not matched to a gene: 8. This CDR3 spans 18 amino acids. Per the germline V gene, CDR1 is SEHNR and CDR2 is FQNEAQ (reference sequence). The CDR3, as DNA: TGTGCCAGCAGCTCGAGAGCGGGGGACCGCTCTGGGGCCAACGTCCTGACTTTC. This encodes CASSSRAGDRSGANVLTF.

The V call is TRBV9, the J call TRBJ2-4; the D gene is possibly TRBD2 (7 bases). The assigned J gene may be wrong: the sequence end matches TRBJ2-7 better. Germline CDR1 and CDR2: SGDLS and YYNGEE. The CDR3 has 13 residues. The CDR3 nucleotides read TGTGCCAGCAGCGCCGGGGGGCTTTACGAGCAGTACTTC. As protein: CASSAGGLYEQYF.

This clonotype showed up just a few times. In DNA form, the CDR3 reads TGTGCCAGCAGTTCTTGGGGTTCTGGGGCCAACGTCCTGACTTTC. Translated, it gives CASSSWGSGANVLTF. This sequence joins TRBV6-2 or TRBV6-3 and TRBJ2-6; D ambiguous. Trimming cost V 4 bases and J 1 base, with 8 bases left between them. The V gene's germline CDR1 is MNHEY and CDR2 SVGEGT. This CDR3 has 15 residues.

The chain recombines TRBV12-3 or TRBV12-4 with TRBJ2-4; the match to TRBD2 covers 8 bases. CDR3 length equals 17 residues. J was trimmed by 0 bases and V by 3 bases; bases with no gene match: 7. The CDR3: CASSFKTSGGAKNIQYF. The CDR3 bases are TGTGCCAGCAGTTTTAAGACGAGCGGGGGAGCCAAAAACATTCAGTACTTC.

This chain uses TRBV7-2 with TRBJ2-3; no reliable D call. V gave up 1 base and J gave up 0 bases, with 8 bases separating them. There are 15 residues in the CDR3. CDR1 SGHTA and CDR2 FQGNSA come from the germline V gene. The DNA for the CDR3 is TGTGCCAGCAGCTTAGTGGCAGTTAGCACAGATACGCAGTATTTT. Translated: CASSLVAVSTDTQYF. Full variable domain (missing parts from reference TRBV7-2 and TRBJ2-3): GAGVSQSPSNKVTEKGKDVELRCDPISGHTALYWYRQSLGQGLEFLIYFQGNSAPDKSGLPSDRFSAERTGGSVSTLTIQRTQQEDSAVYLCASSLVAVSTDTQYFGPGTRLTVL.

The rearrangement links TRBV4-3 to TRBJ2-1; 9 positions agree with TRBD1. The junction had 7 bases not matched to a gene; V was cut back by 3 bases and J by 4 bases. Germline-derived CDR1 and CDR2 are LGHNA and YSLEER. This CDR3 region has 16 residues. As DNA, the CDR3 is TGCGCCAGCAGCCATCTCGGACAGGGGCAGTACAATGAGCAGTTCTTC. Amino acid sequence: CASSHLGQGQYNEQFF.

The rearrangement joins TRBV4-1 to TRBJ2-1; TRBD2 aligns across 7 bases. Unmatched junction bases numbered 12, after V lost 0 bases and J lost 4 bases. Germline V gene data show CDR1 as MGHRA and CDR2 as YSYEKL. The CDR3 runs to 18 residues. In nucleotides, the CDR3 is TGCGCCAGCAGCCAAGATTCGTGGTCGCTAGCGGAGTACAATGAGCAGTTCTTC. It yields the protein CASSQDSWSLAEYNEQFF.

This sequence joins TRBV12-3 or TRBV12-4 and TRBJ1-5; unclear D gene. V was cut by 2 bases and J by 7 bases, with 9 bases left in between. This CDR3 comprises 13 residues. As DNA, the CDR3 is TGTGCCAGCAGTTTACTGGAGATGCAGCCCCAGCATTTT. It is translated as CASSLLEMQPQHF.

This chain joins TRBV6-5 and TRBJ1-2; possible D gene TRBD1, 6 bases. V lost 6 bases and J 7 bases, leaving 18 bases between the germline ends. The CDR3 length is 14 residues. CDR1 MNHEY and CDR2 SVGAGI come from the germline V gene. The CDR3 protein is CASRRHLGGPGYTF. CDR3 coding DNA: TGTGCCAGCAGACGGCATCTCGGGGGGCCTGGCTACACCTTC.

This clonotype was found a few times. The chain joins TRBV7-2 to TRBJ2-3; D unresolved. In germline, CDR1 is SGHTA, CDR2 FQGNSA. The V end was cut by 3 bases, the J end by 2 bases, with 12 bases between. The CDR3 extends over 15 amino acids. In DNA, the CDR3 is TGTGCCAGCAGCTTTCCCAGGATGGACACAGATACGCAGTATTTT. Its protein product is CASSFPRMDTDTQYF.

This chain uses TRBV30 with TRBJ2-1; 7 bases are shared with TRBD1. J was trimmed by 0 bases and V by 8 bases; bases with no gene match: 7. Germline-derived CDR1 and CDR2 are GTSNPN and SVGIG (reference sequence). The CDR3 covers 14 residues. The CDR3 DNA reads as TGTGCCCTTCGGGACAGTAGCTCCTACAATGAGCAGTTCTTC. This encodes CALRDSSSYNEQFF.

This clonotype came up once. The chain couples TRBV19 to TRBJ2-4, with D perhaps TRBD2 (5 bases). Trimming removed 3 bases from V and 7 bases from J, with 13 bases in between. CDR3 length: 14 amino acids. Germline lookup yields CDR1 LNHDA and CDR2 SQIVND (reference sequence). The CDR3 is CASSMAGVKNIQYF. The CDR3 bases are TGTGCCAGTAGTATGGCGGGTGTGAAGAACATTCAGTACTTC. The variable domain in full, with the rest retrieved from reference TRBV19 and TRBJ2-4, is DGGITQSPKYLFRKEGQNVTLSCEQNLNHDAMYWYRQDPGQGLRLIYYSQIVNDFQKGDIAEGYSVSREKKESFPLTVTSAQKNPTAFYLCASSMAGVKNIQYFGAGTRLSVL.

The chain links TRBV2 to TRBJ2-7, with a weak D call TRBD1 (6 bases). Germline V CDR1 and CDR2: SNHLY, FYNNEI. V gave up 6 bases and J gave up 3 bases, with 15 bases separating them. The CDR3 runs to 14 residues. The CDR3 bases are TGTGCCAGCAGGGAACAGGGAGCCGTCTACGAGCAGTACTTC. As protein: CASREQGAVYEQYF.